The 30 T cell receptor beta chains below all came from one sample that was sequenced in a study of T cell responses to AZD1222 COVID-19 vaccine (dated by TCRdb to about 2021). Sample time point, as interpreted from the label and publication: baseline before first vaccination. The library was generated by the immunoSEQ multiplex PCR assay. TCRdb obtained this table from immuneACCESS and retained in-frame rearrangements with V and J assigned. These tables miss some clones; where compared with another copy, unresolved V genes account for less than half of the shortfall, and the remainder is unexplained. The sample table lists roughly 120,000 clones, just over 85% of them with a count of one. The ten most abundant clones make up 6.5% to 9.5% of the sample. The material sequenced was peripheral blood, taken on day 0 of AZD1222 vaccination. These receptors all stem from an adult in good health.

This chain uses TRBV28 with TRBJ1-2, with TRBD1 identical over 8 bases. Germline loops: CDR1 MDHEN, CDR2 SYDVKM. The CDR3 covers 14 residues. The ends lost 10 bases at V and 2 bases at J; junction bases unmatched: 9. As DNA, the CDR3 is TGTGCCACCCTACTCTGGACAGGGAACTATGGCTACACCTTC. Protein sequence: CATLLWTGNYGYTF.

The V and J genes are TRBV7-9 and TRBJ2-2, with 11 bases identical to TRBD2. Germline CDR1 reads SEHNR; CDR2 reads FQNEAQ (reference sequence). With V trimmed by 1 base and J by 2 bases, 3 bases remained unmatched. This CDR3 has 17 amino acids. The CDR3 here is CASSLGLAGPNTGELFF. DNA of the CDR3: TGTGCCAGCAGCTTAGGACTAGCGGGGCCCAACACCGGGGAGCTGTTTTTT.

This clone turned up a few times. The rearrangement joins TRBV4-1 to TRBJ2-7; 9 positions agree with TRBD1. V was pared by 4 bases and J by 0 bases, with 10 bases of the junction left unmatched. The CDR3 has 17 amino acids. The germline V gene encodes CDR1 MGHRA and CDR2 YSYEKL. The CDR3 here is CASSPFRLGQGSYEQYF. The CDR3 bases are TGCGCCAGCAGCCCATTCCGGCTGGGACAGGGCTCCTACGAGCAGTACTTC.

The rearrangement links TRBV28 to TRBJ2-1; the D is unclear. The CDR3 is 13 amino acids. Trimming cost V 2 bases and J 6 bases, with 8 bases left between them. Germline values: CDR1 MDHEN, CDR2 SYDVKM. CDR3 amino acids: CASSLNTPNEQFF. The DNA for the CDR3 is TGTGCCAGCAGTTTAAACACCCCCAATGAGCAGTTCTTC.

V usage is TRBV6-5 and J usage is TRBJ2-7; the D gene is possibly TRBD1 (6 bases). With 6 bases removed from V and 3 bases from J, the gap between germline ends came to 12 bases. The germline V gene has CDR1 MNHEY and CDR2 SVGAGI. This CDR3 region has 13 residues. DNA of the CDR3: TGTGCCAGCAGCGTCGACAGGTTCTACGAGCAGTACTTC. Translation: CASSVDRFYEQYF.

The chain uses TRBV2 and TRBJ2-5; no reliable D call. The CDR3 is 12 amino acids. The germline CDR1 and CDR2 sequences are SNHLY and FYNNEI. V lost 2 bases and J 3 bases, leaving 4 bases between the germline ends. The CDR3 DNA reads as TGTGCCAGCAGTGAATTCAAAGAGACCCAGTACTTC. This codes for CASSEFKETQYF. The full variable domain, in which reference TRBV2 and TRBJ2-5 provide the parts outside the CDR3, is EPEVTQTPSHQVTQMGQEVILRCVPISNHLYFYWYRQILGQKVEFLVSFYNNEISEKSEIFDDQFSVERPDGSNFTLKIRSTKLEDSAMYFCASSEFKETQYFGPGTRLLVL.

This clone was picked up a small number of times. This chain links TRBV10-3 with TRBJ1-1; maybe TRBD1 (6 bases). Germline CDR1 reads ENHRY; CDR2 reads SYGVKD. The CDR3 spans 15 residues. V lost 2 bases and J lost 11, with 21 bases in between. The CDR3 nucleotides read TGTGCCATCAGTGAGGGGGACAAACCTTATAGGGGGGCTTTCTTT. It codes for CAISEGDKPYRGAFF.

This chain joins TRBV15 and TRBJ2-5; maybe TRBD1 (6 bases). The CDR3 runs 15 residues. The ends were cut back, 1 base at V and 5 bases at J, with 14 bases in the middle. Germline CDR1 LNHNV, CDR2 YYDKDF (reference sequence). The CDR3 reads CATSRVGTPRETQYF. For the CDR3, the DNA is TGTGCCACCAGCAGAGTGGGGACACCTAGGGAGACCCAGTACTTC. The full variable domain, completed using reference TRBV15 and TRBJ2-5, is DAMVIQNPRYQVTQFGKPVTLSCSQTLNHNVMYWYQQKSSQAPKLLFHYYDKDFNNEADTPDNFQSRRPNTSFCFLDIRSPGLGDTAMYLCATSRVGTPRETQYFGPGTRLLVL.

The rearrangement links TRBV5-1 to TRBJ2-2; 10 bases align to TRBD1. Looked up from germline, CDR1 is SGHRS and CDR2 is YFSETQ. The CDR3 spans 16 residues. The J segment lost 6 bases and the V segment lost 0 bases, leaving 5 bases of the junction unmatched. This CDR3 is CASSLALGTGAGELFF. CDR3 sequence (DNA): TGCGCCAGCAGCTTGGCTCTCGGGACAGGGGCCGGGGAGCTGTTTTTT.

The chain is built from TRBV7-3 and TRBJ2-1; a weak D match, TRBD2 (6 bases). The CDR3 is made up of 15 amino acids. Germline CDR1 reads SGHTA; CDR2 reads FQGTGA. The ends were cut back, 3 bases at V and 7 bases at J, with 16 bases in the middle. The CDR3 protein is CASSLGTSTGNEQFF. The DNA of the CDR3 is TGTGCCAGCAGCTTGGGGACTTCGACGGGGAATGAGCAGTTCTTC. The full variable domain, completed using reference TRBV7-3 and TRBJ2-1, is GAGVSQTPSNKVTEKGKYVELRCDPISGHTALYWYRQSLGQGPEFLIYFQGTGAADDSGLPNDRFFAVRPEGSVSTLKIQRTERGDSAVYLCASSLGTSTGNEQFFGPGTRLTVL.

The V call is TRBV28, the J call TRBJ1-3, with D possibly matching TRBD1 (6 bases). V lost 1 base to trimming and J lost 7 bases, with 8 bases between them. The CDR3 consists of 13 residues. Germline CDR1 is MDHEN and CDR2 is SYDVKM. CDR3 in DNA: TGTGCCAGCAGTTTATCAGGGGCTAACACCATATATTTT. Translation: CASSLSGANTIYF.

The V call is TRBV4-1, the J call TRBJ2-3, with 10 bases that match TRBD2. Germline trimming cut 5 bases from V and 4 bases from J; bases unmatched to any gene: 9. CDR3 length: 16 residues. Germline values: CDR1 MGHRA, CDR2 YSYEKL. Here the CDR3 DNA reads TGCGCCAGCAGCAGTACTAGCGGGATTCCCGCAGATACGCAGTATTTT. It codes for CASSSTSGIPADTQYF.

This clone was counted a few times. This chain links TRBV2 with TRBJ2-1; 10 bases agree with TRBD2. The germline CDR1 and CDR2 sequences are SNHLY and FYNNEI. V was pared by 10 bases and J by 2 bases, with 5 bases of the junction left unmatched. The CDR3 contains 14 residues. This CDR3 is CATRSGGAYNEQFF. The CDR3 coding sequence is TGTGCCACCAGAAGCGGGGGGGCCTACAATGAGCAGTTCTTC.

CDR3: CASSLGQGRSYTF. The DNA for the CDR3 is TGTGCCAGCAGCTTGGGACAGGGGCGCAGCTACACCTTC. This chain joins TRBV11-2 and TRBJ1-2; the match to TRBD1 covers 10 bases. Trimming removed 3 bases from V and 9 bases from J; junction bases left unmatched: 4. Germline V gene sequence: CDR1 SGHAT, CDR2 FQNNGV. The CDR3 has 13 amino acids.

The chain combines TRBV6-5 with TRBJ2-3; D unclear. The V end lost 0 bases, the J end lost 2 bases, and 6 bases lay between the germline ends. CDR3 size: 14 residues. The germline V gene has CDR1 MNHEY and CDR2 SVGAGI. This chain's CDR3 is CASSYSRTTDTQYF. The CDR3 DNA sequence: TGTGCCAGCAGTTACTCGAGGACCACAGATACGCAGTATTTT.

This clone was observed a handful of times. V gene TRBV29-1 combines with J gene TRBJ2-1; 7 nucleotides line up with TRBD1. This CDR3 has 11 amino acids. Per the germline V gene, CDR1 is SQVTM and CDR2 is ANQGSEA. The junction had 7 bases not matched to a gene; V was cut back by 7 bases and J by 10 bases. CDR3 sequence reads: CSAERTGEQFF. The CDR3 DNA follows: TGCAGCGCCGAAAGGACAGGCGAGCAGTTCTTC.

Only a few counts were recorded for this clone. The genes are TRBV9 and TRBJ1-2, with 9 bases aligning to TRBD1. V gave up 4 bases and J gave up 10 bases; unmatched junction bases: 8. CDR3 size: 13 residues. Germline CDR1 reads SGDLS; CDR2 reads YYNGEE. CDR3 region: CASSPGDREVYTF. In nucleotides, the CDR3 is TGTGCCAGCAGCCCCGGGGACAGGGAGGTCTACACCTTC.

J is TRBJ1-2 and V is TRBV10-3; weak D call: TRBD1 (5 bases). In germline, CDR1 is ENHRY, CDR2 SYGVKD. V gave up 4 bases and J gave up 6 bases, with 12 bases separating them. This CDR3 has 13 residues. The CDR3 coding sequence is TGTGCCATCAGTGGGACGCCAGGGCATGGCTACACCTTC. This codes for CAISGTPGHGYTF.

The genes are TRBV6-4 and TRBJ2-5; a possible D gene is TRBD1 (7 bases). CDR3 length equals 16 residues. V dropped 0 bases and J dropped 7 bases, with 18 bases sitting between them. The V gene's germline CDR1 is MRHNA and CDR2 SNTAGT. The CDR3 bases are TGTGCCAGCAGTGACTCTGGAGGGGGCGAGGATCGGACCCAGTACTTC. It codes for CASSDSGGGEDRTQYF.

The genes are TRBV5-1 and TRBJ1-6; TRBD1 might be the D (6 bases). Trimming removed 5 bases from V and 2 bases from J, with 11 bases in between. The CDR3 has 15 amino acids. The germline gives CDR1 SGHRS, CDR2 YFSETQ. In DNA, the CDR3 is TGCGCCAGCAGTTCAGGGGTCACCTATAATTCACCCCTCCACTTT. Its protein product is CASSSGVTYNSPLHF. The full variable domain, in which reference TRBV5-1 and TRBJ1-6 provide the parts outside the CDR3, is KAGVTQTPRYLIKTRGQQVTLSCSPISGHRSVSWYQQTPGQGLQFLFEYFSETQRNKGNFPGRFSGRQFSNSRSEMNVSTLELGDSALYLCASSSGVTYNSPLHFGNGTRLTVT.

CDR3: CASSSADRNQPQHF. The DNA for the CDR3 is TGTGCCAGCAGTTCCGCCGACAGAAATCAGCCCCAGCATTTT. This sequence joins TRBV28 and TRBJ1-5; tentatively, D is TRBD1 (5 bases). The CDR3 covers 14 residues. CDR1 and CDR2 (germline): MDHEN, SYDVKM. The V end lost 4 bases, the J end lost 4 bases, and 11 bases lay between the germline ends.

The genes are TRBV29-1 and TRBJ2-3, with 9 positions matching TRBD1. With V trimmed by 0 bases and J by 0 bases, 7 bases remained unmatched. The length of the CDR3 is 17 residues. CDR1 is SQVTM, CDR2 ANQGSEA, per germline. CDR3 sequence: CSVEETRTGASTDTQYF. The CDR3 coding sequence is TGCAGCGTTGAAGAGACGCGGACAGGGGCGAGCACAGATACGCAGTATTTT.

The J gene is TRBJ2-3, the V gene TRBV6-4, with D possibly being TRBD1 (5 bases). There are 17 residues in the CDR3. Trimming cost V 0 bases and J 1 base, with 14 bases left between them. Per the germline V gene, CDR1 is MRHNA and CDR2 is SNTAGT. This chain's CDR3 is CASSDSKRGIGTDTQYF. DNA of the CDR3: TGTGCCAGCAGTGACTCGAAAAGGGGTATCGGCACAGATACGCAGTATTTT.

The chain links TRBV19 to TRBJ1-5; D remains unclear. The germline V gene has CDR1 LNHDA and CDR2 SQIVND (reference sequence). The CDR3 length is 14 residues. V lost 6 bases to trimming and J lost 7 bases, with 16 bases between them. The CDR3 sequence is CASRSGGRGQPQHF. The CDR3 DNA follows: TGTGCCAGTAGATCGGGCGGCCGAGGGCAGCCCCAGCATTTT.

This clone was seen once. This rearrangement joins TRBV2 to TRBJ2-7; 8 nucleotides match TRBD1. V trimming: 6 bases; J trimming: 3 bases; junction bases outside the gene matches: 10. There are 15 residues in the CDR3. Looked up from germline, CDR1 is SNHLY and CDR2 is FYNNEI. The CDR3 nucleotides are TGTGCCAGCAGGAAGACAGGGGTCCCCGGCTACGAGCAGTACTTC. It yields the protein CASRKTGVPGYEQYF.

This clone appeared once. CDR3 amino acids: CASSLGYQGARNEQFF. The DNA for the CDR3 is TGTGCCAGCAGCTTAGGTTACCAGGGGGCGCGTAATGAGCAGTTCTTC. The chain has TRBV11-3 and TRBJ2-1; 8 positions match TRBD1. The germline V gene encodes CDR1 SGHNT and CDR2 YENEEA. The CDR3 loop spans 16 amino acids. J was trimmed by 7 bases and V by 1 base; bases with no gene match: 9.

The chain joins TRBV28 to TRBJ2-1, with 7 bases identical to TRBD2. Germline assignment: CDR1 MDHEN and CDR2 SYDVKM. V gave up 6 bases and J gave up 3 bases; unmatched junction bases: 5. The CDR3 has 14 residues. Written as DNA, the CDR3 is TGTGCCAGCAGAGGGGACTATCTCTACAATGAGCAGTTCTTC. Translation: CASRGDYLYNEQFF.

The chain joins TRBV13 to TRBJ2-5, with 13 bases fitting TRBD2. V dropped 3 bases and J dropped 5; count of bases not matched to a gene: 12. CDR3 length: 18 amino acids. Germline CDR1 reads PRHDT; CDR2 reads FYEKMQ (reference sequence). This CDR3 reads CASSLGGRLTSGRETQYF. Here the CDR3 DNA reads TGTGCCAGCAGCTTGGGTGGCCGATTGACTAGCGGGAGGGAGACCCAGTACTTC.

The chain carries TRBV5-1 and TRBJ2-2; no firm D call. V shed 4 bases and J shed 8 bases, with 15 bases lying between them. CDR3 length: 14 amino acids. In germline, CDR1 is SGHRS, CDR2 YFSETQ. The CDR3 here is CASSPDTSGGELFF. Written as DNA, the CDR3 is TGCGCCAGCAGCCCCGACACCTCTGGGGGGGAGCTGTTTTTT.

The chain links TRBV2 to TRBJ1-6; TRBD1 matches at 10 bases. The CDR3 totals 14 residues. The germline V gene has CDR1 SNHLY and CDR2 FYNNEI. V gave up 2 bases and J gave up 12 bases; unmatched junction bases: 4. The CDR3 region is CASSERTGGGPLHF. The CDR3 DNA reads as TGTGCCAGCAGTGAACGGACAGGGGGAGGACCCCTCCACTTT.